This entry describes one T cell receptor (beta chain). Its specificity is unknown. The junction had 13 bases not matched to a gene; V was cut back by 5 bases and J by 0 bases. The CDR3 covers 19 residues. Germline loops: CDR1 MNHEY, CDR2 SMNVEV (reference sequence). The data were taken from a study of T cell responses to AZD1222 COVID-19 vaccine. The study, taken as a whole, reports: Of the AZD1222 recipients, only 5 to 7 were seropositive at baseline. White British ancestry dominated among donors, who included more females, and clonal diversity was possibly underestimated.

Libraries were prepared by immunoSEQ multiplex PCR; TCRdb keeps only in-frame clonotypes and omits some of them. The sample shows over 140,000 clones, roughly 92% of them seen only once. V usage is TRBV27 and J usage is TRBJ1-5, with 10 bases aligning to TRBD1. The sequencing used peripheral blood, collected on day 0 of AZD1222 vaccination. This receptor was obtained from an adult in good health. The CDR3 DNA follows: TGTGCCAGCAGTAAACCCGGGACAGGGGATGTGCATAGCAATCAGCCCCAGCATTTT. Translating it yields CASSKPGTGDVHSNQPQHF.